A single sample is the source of the 25 T cell receptor beta chains below, sequenced in a study of neurological immune-mediated disorders. Using its own MiXCR run on the 5' RACE reads, TCRdb lists one record per CDR3 protein. The table shows more than 45,000 distinct CDR3 sequences, with about 3.5% occurring only once. Sample: PBMCs. These receptors were taken from a man aged 25 to 40 with multiple sclerosis.

The sample holds many counts of this clonotype. V and J are TRBV27 and TRBJ2-7, with D possibly being TRBD1 (6 bases). The CDR3 is made up of 14 amino acids. The V gene lost 5 bases and the J gene lost 5 bases, with 16 bases spanning the gap. Germline-derived CDR1 and CDR2 are MNHEY and SMNVEV (reference sequence). The CDR3 is CASSPLGGRDEQYF. The CDR3 region has the DNA TGTGCCAGCAGTCCCCTTGGGGGCAGAGACGAGCAGTACTTC.

This clonotype was seen ten or more times. The chain is built from TRBV5-6 and TRBJ2-5, with a possible D match to TRBD2 (7 bases). This CDR3 spans 15 amino acids. Trimming shortened V by 5 bases and J by 9 bases, and 23 bases separated the two germline ends. The germline V gene encodes CDR1 SGHDT and CDR2 YYEEEE. CDR3 in DNA: TGTGCCAGCAGAGGGGGGGCTCTGACCGGGGGAGCCCAGTACTTC. Translating gives CASRGGALTGGAQYF.

This clonotype was picked up one time. This may be a read error: a much more frequent sequence differs by one nucleotide. This chain links TRBV7-9 with TRBJ1-4; the D is unclear. This CDR3 is built from 11 residues. Trimming removed 6 bases at V and 5 bases at J, with 4 bases between. Germline-derived CDR1 and CDR2 are SEHNR and FQNEAQ (reference sequence). CDR3 region: CASRENEKLFF. DNA of the CDR3: TGTGCCAGCAGAGAGAATGAAAAACTGTTTTTT.

This clonotype was found many times. This chain uses TRBV20-1 with TRBJ1-1, with TRBD1 as a possible D gene (6 bases). Trimming took 2 bases from V and 7 from J, leaving 17 bases between them. Germline CDR1 and CDR2: DFQATT and SNEGSKA (reference sequence). CDR3 length: 14 residues. The chain's CDR3 is CSARFHRDKFEAFF. Here the CDR3 DNA reads TGCAGTGCTAGATTCCACCGGGACAAATTTGAAGCTTTCTTT.

About this clonotype itself: One end of the junction is discordant with germline, which a read error may explain. This CDR3 reads CASRPSAANSPLNF. The CDR3 coding sequence is TGTGCCAGCAGGCCCTCGGCGGCTAATTCGCCCCTCAACTTT. This chain uses TRBV3-1 with TRBJ1-6; D not resolved. CDR1 and CDR2 (germline): LGHDT, YNNKEL (reference sequence). The CDR3 is 14 amino acids.

This clonotype was observed at least ten times. J is TRBJ1-1 and V is TRBV30, with D possibly TRBD1 on 5 matching bases. The CDR3 has 14 residues. Germline V gene sequence: CDR1 GTSNPN, CDR2 SVGIG (reference sequence). V lost 2 bases and J lost 5, with 15 bases in between. The CDR3 here is CAWSLRGVVTEAFF. CDR3 nucleotides: TGTGCCTGGAGTCTAAGGGGAGTCGTGACTGAAGCTTTCTTT.

This clonotype was seen at least ten times. This chain uses TRBV21-1 with TRBJ1-5. TRBV21-1 is given as a pseudogene. This CDR3 comprises 14 residues. The CDR3 coding sequence is TGTGCCAGCACCCGATCGGATAGCAATCAGCCCCAGCATTTT. Encoded protein: CASTRSDSNQPQHF.

This clonotype was recorded many times. CDR3 coding DNA: TGTGCCAGCAGCGGAGACGGGAGGAACACTGAAGCTTTCTTT. Its protein product is CASSGDGRNTEAFF. The chain couples TRBV9 to TRBJ1-1; no reliable D call. The CDR3 is 14 residues long. Per the germline V gene, CDR1 is SGDLS and CDR2 is YYNGEE. V was clipped by 3 bases and J by 1 base, with 10 bases between them. Filled out from reference TRBV9 and TRBJ1-1, the complete variable domain reads DSGVTQTPKHLITATGQRVTLRCSPRSGDLSVYWYQQSLDQGLQFLIQYYNGEERAKGNILERFSAQQFPDLHSELNLSSLELGDSALYFCASSGDGRNTEAFFGQGTRLTVV.

This clonotype has a count of ten or more. The rearrangement links TRBV20-1 to TRBJ1-2; a weak D match, TRBD1 (5 bases). Germline lookup yields CDR1 DFQATT and CDR2 SNEGSKA (reference sequence). V shed 5 bases and J shed 3 bases, with 13 bases lying between them. The CDR3 is made up of 13 amino acids. CDR3 sequence: CSARSGTDYGYTF. For the CDR3, the DNA is TGCAGTGCTCGATCCGGGACTGACTATGGCTACACCTTC.

This clonotype was recorded at least ten times. The chain is built from TRBV11-2 and TRBJ2-1, with TRBD2 matching over 11 bases. Germline loops: CDR1 SGHAT, CDR2 FQNNGV. The CDR3 consists of 19 residues. The ends lost 2 bases at V and 4 bases at J; junction bases unmatched: 13. This CDR3 is CASSLNSLAGGRSYNEQFF. Here the CDR3 DNA reads TGTGCCAGCAGCTTAAACAGTTTAGCGGGGGGGCGGTCTTACAATGAGCAGTTCTTC.

In this sample, this clonotype turned up many times. This chain connects TRBV11-2 to TRBJ1-1; 9 nucleotides match TRBD1. The CDR3 spans 15 residues. CDR1 SGHAT and CDR2 FQNNGV come from the germline V gene. V dropped 5 bases and J dropped 4; count of bases not matched to a gene: 8. CDR3 bases: TGTGCCAGCAGCGTACATACAGGGGGCCGCACTGAAGCTTTCTTT. This encodes CASSVHTGGRTEAFF.

The sample holds many counts of this clonotype. DNA for the CDR3: TGCAGCGTTGAAAACAGGGCCGGGGAGCTGTTTTTT. Translation: CSVENRAGELFF. V and J are TRBV29-1 and TRBJ2-2; D may be TRBD1 (6 bases). V lost 2 bases to trimming and J lost 6 bases, with 7 bases between them. There are 12 residues in the CDR3. Per germline, CDR1 SQVTM and CDR2 ANQGSEA.

There are a few counts of this clonotype. This chain connects TRBV7-7 to TRBJ2-5; possible D gene TRBD1, 6 bases. Between the trimmed V and J ends, which lost 1 base and 5 bases, there was a span of 14 bases. Germline-derived CDR1 and CDR2 are SSHAT and FNYEAQ (reference sequence). This CDR3 spans 15 amino acids. CDR3 DNA: TGTGCCAGCAGCTTAGGCAGTGGGGGCAGGGAGACCCAGTACTTC. Residues: CASSLGSGGRETQYF.

Points on this clonotype: This may be a read error: a much more frequent sequence differs by one nucleotide. This chain links TRBV3-1 with TRBJ2-5; D gene uncertain. The germline CDR1 and CDR2 sequences are LGHDT and YNNKEL (reference sequence). The CDR3 spans 11 residues. Trimming stripped 6 bases from V and 3 bases from J, with 5 bases between. CDR3: CASRKEETQYF. The DNA for the CDR3 is TGTGCCAGCAGAAAAGAAGAGACCCAGTACTTC.

A few counts support this clonotype. J is TRBJ2-7 and V is TRBV5-1; 7 nucleotides line up with TRBD2. Germline CDR1 and CDR2: SGHRS and YFSETQ. Trimming removed 4 bases from V and 6 bases from J; junction bases left unmatched: 10. The CDR3 contains 14 residues. The CDR3 DNA sequence: TGCGCCAGCAGCCCCGGGACTAAACGCCGCGAGCAGTACTTC. As protein: CASSPGTKRREQYF.

The chain uses TRBV11-3 and TRBJ2-3; the D gene is possibly TRBD1 (6 bases). Trimming took off 3 bases at V and 6 bases at J, with 13 bases between the two ends. The CDR3 consists of 14 residues. Germline CDR1 is SGHNT and CDR2 is YENEEA. CDR3 region: CASSFRGTRDTQYF. In DNA, the CDR3 is TGTGCCAGCAGCTTCAGGGGCACACGGGATACGCAGTATTTT.

This clonotype was observed many times. The V gene is TRBV5-1, the J gene TRBJ1-2; 7 nucleotides align to TRBD1. There are 13 residues in the CDR3. V shed 0 bases, J shed 7 bases, and the junction held 3 bases outside the gene matches. Germline V lookup: CDR1 SGHRS, CDR2 YFSETQ. The CDR3 DNA is TGCGCCAGCAGCTTGGTAGAGGGGGCTGGCTACACCTTC. Its translation is CASSLVEGAGYTF.

This clonotype has a handful of counts. A much larger clone lies one base from this, so it may be a read error. The V gene is TRBV4-1, the J gene TRBJ2-3; no clear D. Trimming removed 2 bases from V and 10 bases from J, with 16 bases in between. The CDR3 spans 14 residues. CDR1 MGHRA and CDR2 YSYEKL come from the germline V gene. CDR3 coding DNA: TGCGCCAGCAGCCAAAGAGCAATTCCGATCGCGCAGTATTTT. This codes for CASSQRAIPIAQYF.

This chain links TRBV5-1 with TRBJ2-3; 12 bases map to TRBD2. Germline V lookup: CDR1 SGHRS, CDR2 YFSETQ. Unmatched junction bases numbered 5, after V lost 4 bases and J lost 2 bases. This CDR3 is built from 16 residues. The CDR3 bases are TGCGCCAGCAGCCAAGGACTAGCGGGACTCACAGATACGCAGTATTTT. This encodes CASSQGLAGLTDTQYF.

The CDR3 protein is CASSQVELSEQYF. CDR3 coding DNA: TGTGCCAGCAGCCAAGTCGAACTGTCCGAGCAGTACTTC. The chain uses TRBV3-1 and TRBJ2-7, with D hard to call. The CDR3 covers 13 residues. Trimming removed 1 base at V and 6 bases at J, with 10 bases between. Germline V lookup: CDR1 LGHDT, CDR2 YNNKEL (reference sequence).

This clonotype has a count of ten or more. As DNA, the CDR3 is TGCAGTGCTAGAGATCCAGGAGGGACTAGCGGGAATGAGCAGTTCTTC. This gives the protein CSARDPGGTSGNEQFF. The chain couples TRBV20-1 to TRBJ2-1, with 12 bases fitting TRBD2. The J segment lost 7 bases and the V segment lost 0 bases, leaving 7 bases of the junction unmatched. The CDR3 loop spans 16 amino acids. Germline CDR1 DFQATT, CDR2 SNEGSKA (reference sequence).

The genes are TRBV12-5 and TRBJ1-5; no firm D call. V dropped 5 bases and J dropped 6 bases, with 5 bases sitting between them. Per germline, CDR1 LGHNT and CDR2 FRNRAP. The CDR3 is 11 amino acids. CDR3 sequence: CASGPGQPQHF. DNA for the CDR3: TGTGCTAGTGGTCCGGGTCAGCCCCAGCATTTT.

A few counts support this clonotype. The genes are TRBV12-3 or TRBV12-4 and TRBJ1-2; 9 bases match TRBD1. The CDR3 totals 16 residues. J lost 4 bases, V lost 0 bases, and 6 bases had no gene match. Here the CDR3 DNA reads TGTGCCAGCAGTTTAGCGCAGCGGACAGGGGCCTATGGCTACACCTTC. Amino acid sequence: CASSLAQRTGAYGYTF.

This clonotype was detected ten times or more. This rearrangement joins TRBV20-1 to TRBJ2-7; TRBD1 agrees at 8 bases. This CDR3 contains 15 residues. CDR1 is DFQATT, CDR2 SNEGSKA, per germline (reference sequence). The trim removed 6 bases at V and 2 bases at J, leaving 12 bases unmatched. Written as DNA, the CDR3 is TGCAGTGCCCCGATCGACAGGGGAAAAACCTACGAGCAGTACTTC. This sequence encodes CSAPIDRGKTYEQYF.

There are many counts of this clonotype. One base away lies a much larger clone, so this may be a sequencing read error. CDR3 sequence (DNA): TGTGCCAGCAGTTTCGATTTAGCCAAAAAAATTCAGTACTTC. It translates to CASSFDLAKKIQYF. V gene TRBV28 combines with J gene TRBJ2-4; no clear D gene. Germline V gives CDR1 MDHEN, CDR2 SYDVKM. The CDR3 is 14 residues long. Looking up the rest from reference TRBV28 and TRBJ2-4 gives the full variable domain: DVKVTQSSRYLVKRTGEKVFLECVQDMDHENMFWYRQDPGLGLRLIYFSYDVKMKEKGDIPEGYSVSREKKERFSLILESASTNQTSMYLCASSFDLAKKIQYFGAGTRLSVL.